This TCR beta chain appears in the sequencing data of a study of T-cell memory formation after mild COVID-19. The length of the CDR3 is 14 residues. CDR1 is DFQATT, CDR2 SNEGSKA, per germline (reference sequence). Trimming shortened V by 6 bases and J by 5 bases, and 19 bases separated the two germline ends. TCRdb re-derived calls from the 5' RACE reads in MiXCR, one entry per CDR3 protein. The sample has 95,000 to 120,000 distinct CDR3 sequences, roughly a sixth seen once; the top ten hold roughly 6%. Sequenced: PBMCs or a T cell subset sorted from them (not recorded which). The receptor was isolated from a young man who had mild COVID-19 (a few samples of this study predate the infection). Cell type and time point are not known. J is TRBJ1-1 and V is TRBV20-1; D is possibly TRBD1 (5 bases). The CDR3 sequence is CSAPPRGFGTEAFF. The CDR3 DNA is TGCAGTGCCCCCCCGCGGGGGTTCGGTACTGAAGCTTTCTTT.